The rows below give T cell receptor beta chains drawn from one sample of a study of T cells in Graves' hyperthyroidism and ophthalmopathy. TCRdb passed the multiplex PCR reads through MiXCR, listing each CDR3 protein once. The sample has more than 500,000 distinct CDR3 sequences, approximately 48% seen once; the top ten hold about two fifths. The sample taken for sequencing was peripheral blood or thyroid tissue (not recorded which). These receptor sequences come from an adult woman with Graves' disease, either hyperthyroidism or ophthalmopathy (not recorded which). Both conserved end residues are part of each CDR3. The order of the fields is V gene, D gene, J gene, clone size, CDR3 protein, CDR3 DNA. The D gene is left open where the match is weak. The size of a clone is reported for some rows only, either as once, few or many, or as a class for expanded clones.

V: TRBV5-5; D: .; J: TRBJ1-5; size: many; CDR3: CASSLVPNSNQPQHF; DNA: TGTGCCAGCAGCTTGGTTCCGAATAGCAATCAGCCCCAGCATTTT
V: TRBV10-2; D: .; J: TRBJ1-4; size: .; CDR3: CASSELGSTNEKLFF; DNA: TGCGCCAGCAGTGAGTTGGGGTCAACTAATGAAAAACTGTTTTTT
V: TRBV9; D: .; J: TRBJ1-6; size: .; CDR3: CASNRVGQRNSPLHF; DNA: TGTGCCAGCAACAGAGTTGGACAGCGGAATTCACCCCTCCACTTT
V: TRBV20-1; D: .; J: TRBJ1-3; size: many; CDR3: CSAKGQGNTIYF; DNA: TGCAGTGCGAAAGGACAGGGAAACACCATATATTTT
V: TRBV7-9; D: .; J: TRBJ2-6; size: few; CDR3: CASSLVAAGVLTF; DNA: TGTGCCAGCAGCTTAGTGGCCGCCGGCGTCCTGACTTTC
V: TRBV6-1; D: .; J: TRBJ2-5; size: .; CDR3: CASSAYRDSNLGTQYF; DNA: TGTGCCAGCAGTGCTTACCGGGACTCCAACCTCGGGACCCAGTACTTC
V: TRBV12-3/TRBV12-4; D: TRBD1; J: TRBJ2-5; size: few; CDR3: CASSPRTGEETQYF; DNA: TGTGCCAGCAGTCCCAGGACAGGGGAAGAGACCCAGTACTTC
V: TRBV9; D: TRBD1; J: TRBJ2-5; size: .; CDR3: CASSTQQGASGETQYF; DNA: TGTGCCAGCAGCACCCAACAGGGGGCGAGCGGAGAGACCCAGTACTTC
V: TRBV25-1; D: .; J: TRBJ1-1; size: .; CDR3: CASLGGGSNTEAFF; DNA: TGTGCCAGCTTAGGTGGGGGTTCGAACACTGAAGCTTTCTTT
V: TRBV7-9; D: .; J: TRBJ1-2; size: many; CDR3: CASSLSLSNGYTF; DNA: TGTGCCAGCAGCTTATCCTTAAGTAATGGCTACACCTTC
V: TRBV15; D: TRBD1; J: TRBJ2-7; size: .; CDR3: CATSRDPHRGPSTKQYF; DNA: TGTGCCACCAGCAGAGACCCACACAGGGGGCCATCTACGAAGCAGTACTTC
V: TRBV5-6; D: .; J: TRBJ2-7; size: few; CDR3: CASSEGVGRGYEQYF; DNA: TGTGCCAGCAGTGAAGGCGTAGGTCGAGGGTACGAGCAGTACTTC
V: TRBV5-8; D: .; J: TRBJ1-2; size: many; CDR3: CASSLEQGVGYGYTF; DNA: TGTGCCAGCAGCTTGGAACAGGGTGTCGGCTATGGCTACACCTTC
V: TRBV9; D: TRBD1; J: TRBJ1-5; size: .; CDR3: CASSSYPDRVDQPQHF; DNA: TGTGCCAGCAGCTCATACCCGGACAGGGTTGATCAGCCCCAGCATTTT
V: TRBV2; D: .; J: TRBJ2-2; size: once; CDR3: CASTGDSAHTGELFF; DNA: TGTGCCAGCACGGGGGACAGCGCGCACACCGGGGAGCTGTTTTTT
V: TRBV4-2; D: .; J: TRBJ1-4; size: many; CDR3: CASSQERSGTNEKLFF; DNA: TGTGCCAGCAGCCAAGAGCGGTCAGGGACTAATGAAAAACTGTTTTTT
V: TRBV7-6; D: .; J: TRBJ2-7; size: .; CDR3: CASSPRSHSYEQYF; DNA: TGTGCCAGCAGCCCAAGGAGTCACTCCTACGAGCAGTACTTC
V: TRBV7-8; D: TRBD2; J: TRBJ2-7; size: many; CDR3: CASSFAGGYEQYF; DNA: TGTGCCAGCAGCTTCGCGGGGGGCTACGAGCAGTACTTC
V: TRBV6-1; D: .; J: TRBJ2-5; size: .; CDR3: CASKDGARAQETQYF; DNA: TGTGCCAGCAAGGACGGAGCCCGGGCCCAAGAGACCCAGTACTTC
V: TRBV14; D: .; J: TRBJ1-2; size: many; CDR3: CASSHTDRNYGYTF; DNA: TGTGCCAGCAGCCACACCGACAGAAACTATGGCTACACCTTC
V: TRBV29-1; D: .; J: TRBJ1-4; size: many; CDR3: CSVLTGAAGEKLFF; DNA: TGCAGCGTCTTGACCGGAGCCGCGGGGGAAAAACTGTTTTTT
V: TRBV10-3; D: .; J: TRBJ1-4; size: .; CDR3: CAISGGTTNEKLFF; DNA: TGTGCCATCAGTGGAGGGACGACTAATGAAAAACTGTTTTTT
V: TRBV14; D: .; J: TRBJ2-5; size: few; CDR3: CASSQLGQAETQYF; DNA: TGTGCCAGCAGCCAATTGGGACAAGCGGAGACCCAGTACTTC
V: TRBV9; D: TRBD1; J: TRBJ1-1; size: .; CDR3: CASLTGQADEAFF; DNA: TGTGCTAGCCTTACCGGACAGGCGGATGAAGCTTTCTTT
V: TRBV7-9; D: .; J: TRBJ2-7; size: .; CDR3: CASSHGYYEQYF; DNA: TGTGCCAGCAGCCACGGGTACTACGAGCAGTACTTC
V: TRBV5-8; D: .; J: TRBJ2-5; size: many; CDR3: CASSGFASKDQETQYF; DNA: TGTGCCAGCAGCGGGTTTGCGTCGAAGGACCAAGAGACCCAGTACTTC
V: TRBV7-2; D: .; J: TRBJ1-5; size: .; CDR3: CASSVDSGNQPQHF; DNA: TGTGCCAGCAGCGTCGACAGTGGAAATCAGCCCCAGCATTTT
V: TRBV5-4; D: TRBD2; J: TRBJ2-2; size: few; CDR3: CASSLGGGRGFTGELFF; DNA: TGTGCCAGCAGCTTGGGAGGCGGGAGAGGCTTCACCGGGGAGCTGTTTTTT
V: TRBV2; D: .; J: TRBJ2-7; size: many; CDR3: CASTLVGSYEQYF; DNA: TGTGCCAGCACCCTCGTAGGCTCCTACGAGCAGTACTTC
V: TRBV19; D: .; J: TRBJ1-1; size: many; CDR3: CASSWRPRRETKAFF; DNA: TGTGCCAGTAGTTGGCGACCGCGGCGGGAGACCAAAGCTTTCTTT
V: TRBV11-2; D: TRBD2; J: TRBJ2-7; size: .; CDR3: CASSPRGESSYEQYF; DNA: TGTGCCAGCAGCCCACGGGGGGAAAGCTCCTACGAGCAGTACTTC
V: TRBV20-1; D: TRBD1; J: TRBJ1-6; size: .; CDR3: CSARTGQNSPLHF; DNA: TGCAGTGCTCGGACAGGGCAAAATTCACCCCTCCACTTT
V: TRBV12-3/TRBV12-4; D: TRBD1; J: TRBJ2-7; size: once; CDR3: CASSKQGSGYEQYF; DNA: TGTGCCAGCAGTAAACAGGGGTCAGGCTACGAGCAGTACTTC
V: TRBV12-3/TRBV12-4; D: .; J: TRBJ1-1; size: many; CDR3: CASSFSPIAEAFF; DNA: TGTGCCAGCAGTTTTAGCCCGATCGCTGAAGCTTTCTTT
V: TRBV29-1; D: .; J: TRBJ1-2; size: many; CDR3: CSVAAGQYYGYTF; DNA: TGCAGCGTTGCGGCCGGCCAGTACTATGGCTACACCTTC
V: TRBV13; D: TRBD2; J: TRBJ2-5; size: .; CDR3: CASSPEREDQETQYF; DNA: TGTGCCAGCAGCCCAGAGCGGGAGGACCAAGAGACCCAGTACTTC
V: TRBV29-1; D: .; J: TRBJ1-2; size: many; CDR3: CSVVGSDYGCTF; DNA: TGCAGCGTTGTGGGATCTGACTATGGCTGCACCTTC
V: TRBV7-8; D: .; J: TRBJ1-2; size: once; CDR3: CASSEGVSSYGYTF; DNA: TGTGCCAGCAGCGAGGGGGTCTCCTCCTATGGCTACACCTTC
V: TRBV7-6; D: TRBD2; J: TRBJ2-3; size: .; CDR3: CASSAPKRGRATQYF; DNA: TGTGCCAGCAGCGCGCCCAAGCGGGGGAGGGCTACGCAGTATTTT
V: TRBV6-1; D: TRBD1; J: TRBJ2-5; size: .; CDR3: CASSEFGTGWYQETQYF; DNA: TGTGCCAGCAGTGAGTTCGGGACAGGGTGGTACCAAGAGACCCAGTACTTC
V: TRBV10-3; D: TRBD1; J: TRBJ2-7; size: .; CDR3: CAIRGGQGKSSYEQYF; DNA: TGTGCCATCAGGGGAGGACAGGGCAAGAGCTCCTACGAGCAGTACTTC
V: TRBV15; D: TRBD2; J: TRBJ2-1; size: .; CDR3: CATSRDRAAGADEQFF; DNA: TGTGCCACCAGCAGAGATAGGGCGGCGGGAGCGGATGAGCAGTTCTTC
V: TRBV7-9; D: TRBD1; J: TRBJ1-2; size: .; CDR3: CASSWTGHGYTF; DNA: TGTGCCAGCAGCTGGACAGGGCACGGCTACACCTTC
V: TRBV5-4; D: TRBD1; J: TRBJ1-5; size: .; CDR3: CASSQDRGQHYEHF; DNA: TGTGCCAGCAGTCAGGACAGGGGGCAACACTACGAGCATTTT
V: TRBV19; D: TRBD2; J: TRBJ2-7; size: many; CDR3: CASTSVGTSGTEQYF; DNA: TGTGCCAGTACCTCCGTAGGGACTAGCGGGACGGAGCAGTACTTC
V: TRBV10-3; D: TRBD1; J: TRBJ1-2; size: .; CDR3: CAAGTEAYGYTF; DNA: TGTGCCGCCGGGACAGAAGCTTATGGCTACACCTTC
V: TRBV7-2; D: TRBD1; J: TRBJ2-2; size: .; CDR3: CASSLRTGPNTGELFF; DNA: TGTGCCAGCAGCTTGAGGACAGGGCCGAACACCGGGGAGCTGTTTTTT